The 29 T cell receptor beta chains below come from one sample, sequenced in a study of early stage breast cancer tumors. Method: immunoSEQ multiplex PCR; TCRdb's copy keeps in-frame clones and lacks some. The sample has tens of thousands of clones, about 90% seen once. The sequenced sample was blood. These receptors were collected from a person aged 70 to 85 with breast cancer.

This clone has more than one count but fewer than ten. V gene TRBV6-5 combines with J gene TRBJ2-7, with D tentatively TRBD2 (6 bases). Per the germline V gene, CDR1 is MNHEY and CDR2 is SVGAGI. The CDR3 sequence is 14 residues long. Trimming removed 8 bases at V and 0 bases at J, with 14 bases between. Written as DNA, the CDR3 is TGTGCCAGCCGGGCGGGACTTAGCTCCTACGAGCAGTACTTC. Translated, it gives CASRAGLSSYEQYF.

The chain is built from TRBV28 and TRBJ1-6; no reliable D call. Per the germline V gene, CDR1 is MDHEN and CDR2 is SYDVKM. This CDR3 spans 14 amino acids. Trimming removed 8 bases from V and 7 bases from J, with 15 bases in between. Here the CDR3 reads CASGPPAGNSPLHF. In DNA, the CDR3 is TGTGCCAGCGGTCCACCCGCGGGGAATTCACCCCTCCACTTT.

This chain links TRBV6-5 with TRBJ1-2; D is uncertain. The V end lost 0 bases, the J end lost 7 bases, and 9 bases lay between the germline ends. There are 13 residues in the CDR3. CDR1 is MNHEY and CDR2 is SVGAGI in the germline V gene. The CDR3 coding sequence is TGTGCCAGCAGTTACTCGGCGGGGTTTGGCTACACCTTC. Translation: CASSYSAGFGYTF.

The chain recombines TRBV6-6 with TRBJ1-5; 8 positions match TRBD1. The CDR3 is 15 residues long. V was clipped by 6 bases and J by 7 bases; unmatched bases: 11. Germline V gene sequence: CDR1 MNHNY, CDR2 SVGAGI (reference sequence). The CDR3 region has the DNA TGTGCCAGCAGACAAGACAGGGGAGCGAGGCAGCCCCAGCATTTT. Protein sequence: CASRQDRGARQPQHF.

The chain carries TRBV5-1 and TRBJ1-1; D gene uncertain. In germline, CDR1 is SGHRS, CDR2 YFSETQ. The CDR3 length is 11 residues. Trimming removed 6 bases at V and 1 base at J, with 4 bases between. The CDR3 spells CASNGNTEAFF. For the CDR3, the DNA is TGCGCCAGCAACGGGAACACTGAAGCTTTCTTT.

The chain is built from TRBV7-9 and TRBJ2-1, with D tentatively TRBD2 (6 bases). CDR1 is SEHNR and CDR2 is FQNEAQ in the germline V gene (reference sequence). CDR3 length: 17 residues. V was trimmed by 4 bases and J by 1 base, leaving 17 bases between them. CDR3: CASSSSPAGRSYNEQFF. DNA of the CDR3: TGTGCCAGCAGCTCTAGTCCCGCGGGACGATCCTACAATGAGCAGTTCTTC.

This clone was observed once. This chain uses TRBV7-2 with TRBJ1-2, with a weak D call TRBD1 (6 bases). The V end was cut by 0 bases, the J end by 5 bases, with 22 bases between. The V gene's germline CDR1 is SGHTA and CDR2 FQGNSA. This CDR3 region has 18 residues. Here the CDR3 reads CASSLAYRFRGRVYGYTF. In nucleotides, the CDR3 is TGTGCCAGCAGCTTAGCGTATAGGTTCAGGGGCAGGGTTTATGGCTACACCTTC.

The chain uses TRBV10-1 and TRBJ1-5, with 9 bases matching TRBD1. V shed 4 bases, J shed 7 bases, and the junction held 2 bases outside the gene matches. CDR3 length equals 13 residues. Per the germline V gene, CDR1 is WNHNN and CDR2 is SYGVQD (reference sequence). The CDR3 sequence: CASSGDRAQPQHF. The CDR3 bases are TGCGCCAGCAGTGGGGACAGGGCCCAGCCCCAGCATTTT.

V and J are TRBV29-1 and TRBJ2-1; 9 nucleotides line up with TRBD2. Germline-derived CDR1 and CDR2 are SQVTM and ANQGSEA. J was trimmed by 8 bases and V by 3 bases; bases with no gene match: 11. CDR3 length: 15 amino acids. The chain's CDR3 is CSVEILAGRRDEQFF. For the CDR3, the DNA is TGCAGCGTTGAGATCCTAGCGGGAAGGCGCGATGAGCAGTTCTTC.

The V gene is TRBV11-2, the J gene TRBJ2-1; the match to TRBD1 covers 7 bases. The germline V gene has CDR1 SGHAT and CDR2 FQNNGV. The CDR3 totals 15 residues. V was clipped by 2 bases and J by 4 bases; unmatched bases: 5. The CDR3 sequence: CASSLIRTGYNEQFF. The CDR3 coding sequence is TGTGCCAGCAGCTTAATCAGGACAGGTTACAATGAGCAGTTCTTC. Combining the CDR3 with reference TRBV11-2 and TRBJ2-1 gives the whole variable domain EAGVAQSPRYKIIEKRQSVAFWCNPISGHATLYWYQQILGQGPKLLIQFQNNGVVDDSQLPKDRFSAERLKGVDSTLKIQPAKLEDSAVYLCASSLIRTGYNEQFFGPGTRLTVL.

This clone showed up just once. The chain carries TRBV5-1 and TRBJ2-2; D gene unclear. V lost 6 bases to trimming and J lost 0 bases, with 6 bases between them. CDR1 and CDR2 from the germline V gene are SGHRS and YFSETQ. The CDR3 sequence is 13 residues long. CDR3 nucleotides: TGCGCCAGCAATACAGCGAACACCGGGGAGCTGTTTTTT. Protein: CASNTANTGELFF.

The rearrangement joins TRBV6-5 to TRBJ2-5; TRBD2 matches at 14 bases. Germline trimming cut 0 bases from V and 5 bases from J; bases unmatched to any gene: 2. The germline V gene has CDR1 MNHEY and CDR2 SVGAGI. This CDR3 is built from 16 residues. The CDR3 nucleotides read TGTGCCAGCAGTTACTCGACTAGCGGGAGGGGGGAGACCCAGTACTTC. Translating it yields CASSYSTSGRGETQYF.

This rearrangement joins TRBV7-2 to TRBJ1-5; TRBD1 matches 7 bases. CDR3 size: 15 residues. The trim removed 2 bases at V and 2 bases at J, leaving 3 bases unmatched. Germline V CDR1 and CDR2: SGHTA, FQGNSA. This CDR3 is CASSLSGQRNQPQHF. DNA of the CDR3: TGTGCCAGCAGCTTATCGGGACAGCGCAATCAGCCCCAGCATTTT.

The V and J genes are TRBV10-3 and TRBJ1-5; 11 positions match TRBD1. The CDR3 is made up of 16 amino acids. Germline CDR1 ENHRY, CDR2 SYGVKD. The V and J ends lost 1 base and 7 bases, in that order; junction bases with no gene match: 6. The CDR3 is CAISEFWTGGQQPQHF. Here the CDR3 DNA reads TGTGCCATCAGTGAGTTCTGGACAGGGGGCCAACAGCCCCAGCATTTT.

The V gene is TRBV27, the J gene TRBJ1-1, with a weak D call TRBD1 (5 bases). Germline V gives CDR1 MNHEY, CDR2 SMNVEV (reference sequence). Trimming stripped 7 bases from V and 1 base from J, with 16 bases between. The CDR3 has 15 amino acids. CDR3 nucleotide sequence: TGTGCCAGCAAGGGGCGGGGCGGGAGGAACACTGAAGCTTTCTTT. It translates to CASKGRGGRNTEAFF.

The rearrangement links TRBV29-1 to TRBJ1-1; tentatively, D is TRBD1 (6 bases). This CDR3 has 13 residues. V was pared by 8 bases and J by 6 bases, with 19 bases between. CDR1 is SQVTM, CDR2 ANQGSEA, per germline. CDR3 DNA sequence: TGCAGCTGTTTTCCACAGGGTTCCCCTGAAGCTTTCTTT. Amino acid sequence: CSCFPQGSPEAFF. Variable domain in full (rest from reference TRBV29-1 and TRBJ1-1): SAVISQKPSRDICQRGTSLTIQCQVDSQVTMMFWYRQQPGQSLTLIATANQGSEATYESGFVIDKFPISRPNLTFSTLTVSNMSPEDSSIYLCSCFPQGSPEAFFGQGTRLTVV.

The rearrangement links TRBV7-8 to TRBJ1-1; possibly TRBD1 for D (6 bases). V lost 5 bases, J lost 1 base, and 8 bases lay in between. This CDR3 has 13 residues. Germline-derived CDR1 and CDR2 are SGHVS and FQNEAQ. As DNA, the CDR3 is TGTGCCAGCAGCCGGACAGCGAACACTGAAGCTTTCTTT. This codes for CASSRTANTEAFF.

CDR3 amino acids: CASSSWTGPNTEAFF. DNA of the CDR3: TGTGCCAGCAGTAGCTGGACAGGCCCGAATACTGAAGCTTTCTTT. The V and J genes are TRBV2 and TRBJ1-1; TRBD1 aligns across 7 bases. The CDR3 runs to 15 residues. After removal of 5 bases from V and 5 bases from J, the junction contained 11 bases not matched to a gene. Germline values: CDR1 SNHLY, CDR2 FYNNEI.

This chain connects TRBV5-1 to TRBJ2-7; 7 bases fit TRBD1. The CDR3 covers 14 residues. Germline assignment: CDR1 SGHRS and CDR2 YFSETQ. V was pared by 2 bases and J by 2 bases, with 4 bases of the junction left unmatched. The CDR3 sequence: CASSFGQDPYEQYF. CDR3 in DNA: TGCGCCAGCAGCTTCGGACAGGACCCCTACGAGCAGTACTTC.

The chain joins TRBV5-4 to TRBJ2-1, with D possibly being TRBD1 (6 bases). The length of the CDR3 is 13 residues. Trimming shortened V by 4 bases and J by 7 bases, and 12 bases separated the two germline ends. The germline V gene encodes CDR1 SGHNT and CDR2 YYREEE (reference sequence). The CDR3 sequence is CASSRQDPNEQFF. The CDR3 region has the DNA TGTGCCAGCAGCCGACAGGATCCTAATGAGCAGTTCTTC.

The gene calls are TRBV30 and TRBJ2-1, with TRBD2 matching over 9 bases. This CDR3 has 15 amino acids. Germline V gene lookup returns CDR1 GTSNPN and CDR2 SVGIG (reference sequence). Unmatched junction bases numbered 7, after V lost 0 bases and J lost 7 bases. The chain's CDR3 is CAWSVGLAGENEQFF. In DNA, the CDR3 is TGTGCCTGGAGTGTTGGGTTAGCGGGGGAGAATGAGCAGTTCTTC.

The gene calls are TRBV18 and TRBJ1-5; the match to TRBD1 covers 7 bases. The V and J ends lost 3 bases and 4 bases, in that order; junction bases with no gene match: 0. The CDR3 covers 13 residues. From germline, CDR1 is KGHSH and CDR2 LQKENI. The CDR3 region is CASSPGQNQPQHF. CDR3 sequence (DNA): TGTGCCAGCTCACCGGGACAGAATCAGCCCCAGCATTTT.

V is TRBV7-3 and J is TRBJ2-3; TRBD2 matches 9 bases. This CDR3 contains 17 residues. Trimming removed 0 bases from V and 3 bases from J; junction bases left unmatched: 7. The germline V gene encodes CDR1 SGHTA and CDR2 FQGTGA. The CDR3 reads CASSLTPLSGSTDTQYF. CDR3 bases: TGTGCCAGCAGCTTAACCCCTCTTAGCGGGAGTACAGATACGCAGTATTTT.

The chain employs TRBV30 and TRBJ1-3; a possible D gene is TRBD1 (5 bases). Germline-derived CDR1 and CDR2 are GTSNPN and SVGIG (reference sequence). This CDR3 contains 14 residues. The germline V and J ends were trimmed by 2 bases and 0 bases, with 8 bases remaining between them. CDR3 sequence (DNA): TGTGCCTGGAGTCCAGGGTTCTCTGGAAACACCATATATTTT. The encoded protein is CAWSPGFSGNTIYF.

This chain links TRBV27 with TRBJ2-1; 11 positions match TRBD2. CDR3 length: 17 amino acids. The germline gives CDR1 MNHEY, CDR2 SMNVEV (reference sequence). V gave up 7 bases and J gave up 7 bases; unmatched junction bases: 15. CDR3 sequence reads: CASTQGPGLAAGNEQFF. The CDR3 DNA sequence: TGTGCCAGCACCCAAGGGCCGGGACTAGCGGCCGGGAATGAGCAGTTCTTC.

V usage is TRBV7-2 and J usage is TRBJ2-1; TRBD2 matches 9 bases. This CDR3 comprises 15 residues. The ends lost 5 bases at V and 5 bases at J; junction bases unmatched: 7. Per the germline V gene, CDR1 is SGHTA and CDR2 is FQGNSA. CDR3 DNA sequence: TGTGCCAGCAGCCTCAGCGGGGGGAACAACAATGAGCAGTTCTTC. It yields the protein CASSLSGGNNNEQFF.

This chain uses TRBV5-1 with TRBJ2-1; 9 bases match TRBD1. CDR3 length: 12 amino acids. V gave up 9 bases and J gave up 5 bases; unmatched junction bases: 3. The germline V gene has CDR1 SGHRS and CDR2 YFSETQ. DNA for the CDR3: TGCGCCACCGGACAGGGGAACAATGAGCAGTTCTTC. Its protein product is CATGQGNNEQFF.

J is TRBJ1-1 and V is TRBV12-5, with 8 bases that match TRBD1. The CDR3 is made up of 17 amino acids. The J segment lost 3 bases and the V segment lost 2 bases, leaving 11 bases of the junction unmatched. Germline values: CDR1 LGHNT, CDR2 FRNRAP. The CDR3: CASGLIRQGKRDTEAFF. The CDR3 DNA sequence: TGTGCTAGTGGTTTGATCCGACAGGGGAAGAGGGACACTGAAGCTTTCTTT.

The V gene is TRBV6-5, the J gene TRBJ1-5; D gene ambiguous. Germline loops: CDR1 MNHEY, CDR2 SVGAGI. Trimming took off 8 bases at V and 3 bases at J, with 11 bases between the two ends. This CDR3 is built from 13 residues. CDR3 nucleotides: TGTGCCAGCTCAAACACACCCAATCAGCCCCAGCATTTT. Translating gives CASSNTPNQPQHF.